This entry lists 27 T cell receptor beta chains sequenced from one sample in a study of identical twins (dated by TCRdb to 2016 to 2017). Library preparation employed 5' RACE. Reads for this sample came from an Illumina HiSeq 2000. The public reads were reanalyzed by TCRdb: fastp trimming at Q25, MiXCR alignment, in-frame beta chains only. Each record represents a unique CDR3 protein, reported with the most common genes and DNA among its rows. This sample holds roughly 1,500,000 distinct CDR3 sequences; 25% to 35% were observed only once. The top ten constitute under 0.35% of the sample. Sequencing was performed on cord blood. The receptors were sampled from a newborn girl in good health.

J is TRBJ2-1 and V is TRBV20-1, with 14 bases aligning to TRBD2. V lost 6 bases, J lost 0 bases, and 4 bases stayed unmatched. Germline-derived CDR1 and CDR2 are DFQATT and SNEGSKA (reference sequence). The CDR3 length is 16 residues. The CDR3 here is CSASGTSGSSYNEQFF. The CDR3 region has the DNA TGCAGTGCATCCGGGACTAGCGGGAGCTCCTACAATGAGCAGTTCTTC.

This clonotype was seen only a few times. The V call is TRBV6-5, the J call TRBJ2-7; 10 nucleotides align to TRBD2. This CDR3 contains 15 residues. V lost 2 bases, J lost 2 bases, and 3 bases stayed unmatched. Germline V CDR1 and CDR2: MNHEY, SVGAGI. CDR3 protein: CASSYTLAGAYEQYF. CDR3 DNA sequence: TGTGCCAGCAGTTACACGCTAGCGGGGGCCTACGAGCAGTACTTC.

The chain links TRBV10-3 to TRBJ1-5, with TRBD1 matching 7 bases. The CDR3 has 13 amino acids. Germline V lookup: CDR1 ENHRY, CDR2 SYGVKD. The V gene end was trimmed by 6 bases and the J gene end by 6 bases; junction bases not matched to a gene: 5. CDR3 region: CAIRDQGGQPQHF. In nucleotides, the CDR3 is TGTGCCATCAGGGACCAGGGGGGTCAGCCCCAGCATTTT.

This clonotype came up a few times. V usage is TRBV4-2 and J usage is TRBJ1-6; 7 nucleotides match TRBD1. V lost 0 bases and J lost 9; bases outside the gene matches: 5. The CDR3 is 15 amino acids. Germline V gene sequence: CDR1 LGHNA, CDR2 YNFKEQ. The DNA of the CDR3 is TGTGCCAGCAGCCAAGATCAGGGGGAGGGTTCACCCCTCCACTTT. Its translation: CASSQDQGEGSPLHF.

This sequence joins TRBV7-2 and TRBJ2-3; 7 bases fit TRBD2. The CDR3 spans 16 residues. V was clipped by 7 bases and J by 4 bases; unmatched bases: 14. Germline lookup yields CDR1 SGHTA and CDR2 FQGNSA. In nucleotides, the CDR3 is TGTGCCAGCATCATTGCGCCGGGGGGTGGGTCAGATACGCAGTATTTT. It yields the protein CASIIAPGGGSDTQYF.

The chain has TRBV28 and TRBJ2-3; the D gene is possibly TRBD1 (5 bases). CDR1 and CDR2 from the germline V gene are MDHEN and SYDVKM. Trimming removed 8 bases at V and 1 base at J, with 10 bases between. The CDR3 covers 13 residues. DNA of the CDR3: TGTGCCAGCGTTGCACAGGGCACAGATACGCAGTATTTT. Its translation is CASVAQGTDTQYF.

This clonotype was counted ten times or more. The chain couples TRBV2 to TRBJ2-3, with D perhaps TRBD1 (5 bases). CDR1 and CDR2 (germline): SNHLY, FYNNEI. The CDR3 has 13 amino acids. Trimming shortened V by 6 bases and J by 3 bases, and 10 bases separated the two germline ends. As DNA, the CDR3 is TGTGCCAGCAGGGGGCGGATTACAGATACGCAGTATTTT. Its translation is CASRGRITDTQYF.

The chain carries TRBV6-6 and TRBJ1-5; 8 bases fit TRBD1. Germline CDR1 MNHNY, CDR2 SVGAGI (reference sequence). The J segment lost 2 bases and the V segment lost 3 bases, leaving 6 bases of the junction unmatched. The CDR3 covers 16 residues. CDR3 residues: CASSYPGQGGNQPQHF. CDR3 DNA: TGTGCCAGCAGTTATCCCGGACAGGGAGGCAATCAGCCCCAGCATTTT.

The table lists this clonotype with a few counts. The chain joins TRBV5-1 to TRBJ2-4; tentatively, D is TRBD2 (6 bases). The V end lost 0 bases, the J end lost 6 bases, and 13 bases lay between the germline ends. The germline gives CDR1 SGHRS, CDR2 YFSETQ. CDR3 length equals 15 residues. For the CDR3, the DNA is TGCGCCAGCAGCTTGGGTCGGGACTTGGTAAACATTCAGTACTTC. Its translation: CASSLGRDLVNIQYF.

This clonotype was recorded a few times. V usage is TRBV5-1 and J usage is TRBJ1-2, with 7 bases lining up with TRBD1. CDR1 is SGHRS, CDR2 YFSETQ, per germline. The V gene end was trimmed by 2 bases and the J gene end by 7 bases; junction bases not matched to a gene: 8. The CDR3 contains 14 residues. The CDR3 DNA is TGCGCCAGCAGCTTCGACAGGGAGGGCGGTGGCTACACCTTC. Protein: CASSFDREGGGYTF. The full variable domain, its missing parts supplied by reference TRBV5-1 and TRBJ1-2, is KAGVTQTPRYLIKTRGQQVTLSCSPISGHRSVSWYQQTPGQGLQFLFEYFSETQRNKGNFPGRFSGRQFSNSRSEMNVSTLELGDSALYLCASSFDREGGGYTFGSGTRLTVV.

The rearrangement uses TRBV28 and TRBJ2-1; 9 bases line up with TRBD1. V was clipped by 0 bases and J by 13 bases; unmatched bases: 7. Germline V gene data show CDR1 as MDHEN and CDR2 as SYDVKM. The CDR3 spans 14 residues. The CDR3 region is CASSLWTGGETQFF. DNA of the CDR3: TGTGCCAGCAGTTTATGGACAGGGGGAGAGACCCAGTTCTTC. The full variable domain, completed using reference TRBV28 and TRBJ2-1, is DVKVTQSSRYLVKRTGEKVFLECVQDMDHENMFWYRQDPGLGLRLIYFSYDVKMKEKGDIPEGYSVSREKKERFSLILESASTNQTSMYLCASSLWTGGETQFFGPGTRLTVL.

This clonotype has a count of ten or more. This chain uses TRBV4-2 with TRBJ2-5, with D hard to call. The CDR3 spans 16 residues. The germline gives CDR1 LGHNA, CDR2 YNFKEQ. Trimming removed 4 bases from V and 4 bases from J, with 19 bases in between. The CDR3 sequence is CASSLDLRATLETQYF. The CDR3 DNA reads TGTGCCAGCAGCCTAGACCTACGAGCGACCCTAGAGACCCAGTACTTC.

The gene calls are TRBV5-4 and TRBJ2-4; D not resolved. This CDR3 contains 14 residues. In germline, CDR1 is SGHNT, CDR2 YYREEE (reference sequence). V dropped 7 bases and J dropped 1 base, with 12 bases sitting between them. The DNA for the CDR3 is TGTGCCAGCTGTGATAGCTGGGCCAAAAACATTCAGTACTTC. This encodes CASCDSWAKNIQYF. Full variable domain (missing parts from reference TRBV5-4 and TRBJ2-4): ETGVTQSPTHLIKTRGQQVTLRCSSQSGHNTVSWYQQALGQGPQFIFQYYREEENGRGNFPPRFSGLQFPNYSSELNVNALELDDSALYLCASCDSWAKNIQYFGAGTRLSVL.

The rearrangement joins TRBV6-2 or TRBV6-3 to TRBJ2-1; perhaps TRBD2 as D (6 bases). V was trimmed by 5 bases and J by 1 base, leaving 12 bases between them. This CDR3 comprises 15 residues. Germline V CDR1 and CDR2: MNHEY, SVGEGT. CDR3 sequence reads: CASSHRGVSYNEQFF. CDR3 coding DNA: TGTGCCAGCAGTCACCGCGGGGTATCCTACAATGAGCAGTTCTTC.

To note about this clonotype: A junction end diverges from the germline sequence, so it may reflect a read error. The chain combines TRBV3-1 with TRBJ2-1, with D hard to call. The CDR3 sequence is 15 residues long. Germline V gene data show CDR1 as LGHDT and CDR2 as YNNKEL (reference sequence). The CDR3 region has the DNA TGTGCCAGCAGCCAGATAGCTTTCTCCTACAACGAGCAGTTCTTC. Protein: CASSQIAFSYNEQFF.

This clonotype came up a few times. In DNA form, the CDR3 reads TGCGCCAGCAGGCTGGGTCCCGACAATGAGCAGTTCTTC. This translates into CASRLGPDNEQFF. V and J are TRBV5-1 and TRBJ2-1; D call uncertain. The CDR3 length is 13 residues. CDR1 is SGHRS, CDR2 YFSETQ, per germline. V was trimmed by 5 bases and J by 5 bases, leaving 11 bases between them.

V gene TRBV20-1 combines with J gene TRBJ1-4; 10 positions match TRBD1. Germline V lookup: CDR1 DFQATT, CDR2 SNEGSKA (reference sequence). Germline trimming cut 6 bases from V and 6 bases from J; bases unmatched to any gene: 13. The CDR3 is made up of 16 amino acids. The CDR3 loop is CSAAQQRQGAHEKLFF. The DNA for the CDR3 is TGCAGTGCCGCCCAACAAAGACAGGGGGCTCATGAAAAACTGTTTTTT.

Ten or more counts support this clonotype. The V call is TRBV20-1, the J call TRBJ2-3; possibly TRBD2 for D (6 bases). From germline, CDR1 is DFQATT and CDR2 SNEGSKA (reference sequence). The CDR3 loop spans 15 amino acids. Trimming removed 6 bases from V and 2 bases from J, with 18 bases in between. CDR3 sequence: CSADAGSAVTDTQYF. The CDR3 coding sequence is TGCAGTGCGGATGCCGGGAGCGCAGTCACAGATACGCAGTATTTT.

This clonotype was counted only a few times. This chain uses TRBV28 with TRBJ2-7; D assignment may be TRBD1 or TRBD2 (5 bases each). This CDR3 spans 19 amino acids. The germline gives CDR1 MDHEN, CDR2 SYDVKM. V was pared by 3 bases and J by 0 bases, with 24 bases between. CDR3 sequence: CASSFGLLRTGAGSYEQYF. CDR3 sequence (DNA): TGTGCCAGCAGTTTCGGGCTCCTACGGACCGGGGCGGGCTCCTACGAGCAGTACTTC.

Ten or more counts support this clonotype. The rearrangement links TRBV10-3 to TRBJ2-3; D gene ambiguous. Per the germline V gene, CDR1 is ENHRY and CDR2 is SYGVKD. Trimming removed 2 bases at V and 2 bases at J, with 5 bases between. This CDR3 has 13 residues. As DNA, the CDR3 is TGTGCCATCAGTGAGAGGATCACAGATACGCAGTATTTT. Translation: CAISERITDTQYF.

The chain joins TRBV6-1 to TRBJ2-3, with unresolved D. This CDR3 region has 15 residues. Germline CDR1 and CDR2: MNHNS and SASEGT. V lost 2 bases and J lost 1, with 10 bases in between. CDR3 in amino acids: CASSEYGGGTDTQYF. CDR3 nucleotides: TGTGCCAGCAGTGAATACGGTGGGGGCACAGATACGCAGTATTTT.

This clonotype turned up a few times. V is TRBV20-1 and J is TRBJ2-7; possible D gene TRBD1, 6 bases. Trimming removed 6 bases at V and 4 bases at J, with 19 bases between. CDR1 is DFQATT and CDR2 is SNEGSKA in the germline V gene (reference sequence). The CDR3 consists of 14 residues. This CDR3 reads CSAINRDTLYEQYF. In nucleotides, the CDR3 is TGCAGTGCCATAAACCGGGACACTCTTTACGAGCAGTACTTC.

This chain links TRBV7-2 with TRBJ2-1, with 8 bases that match TRBD2. V lost 5 bases and J lost 3; bases outside the gene matches: 6. In germline, CDR1 is SGHTA, CDR2 FQGNSA. The length of the CDR3 is 15 residues. CDR3 residues: CASSKLAAHYNEQFF. The DNA of the CDR3 is TGTGCCAGCAGCAAACTAGCGGCCCACTACAATGAGCAGTTCTTC.

V usage is TRBV7-2 and J usage is TRBJ1-4, with D possibly being TRBD1 (5 bases). V lost 5 bases to trimming and J lost 8 bases, with 12 bases between them. The CDR3 extends over 13 amino acids. CDR1 SGHTA and CDR2 FQGNSA come from the germline V gene. CDR3 sequence: CASSPRQREKLFF. For the CDR3, the DNA is TGTGCCAGCAGCCCCAGACAGCGCGAAAAACTGTTTTTT.

This rearrangement joins TRBV3-1 to TRBJ2-5, with 9 bases identical to TRBD2. This CDR3 region has 15 residues. Losses at the gene ends were 4 bases for V and 11 bases for J; bases not matched to a gene: 14. CDR1 is LGHDT, CDR2 YNNKEL, per germline (reference sequence). In DNA, the CDR3 is TGTGCCAGCAGCCCCCAGGGACTAGCAGCCAATGAGCAGTACTTC. Translated: CASSPQGLAANEQYF.

Ten or more counts support this clonotype. The rearrangement joins TRBV18 to TRBJ2-4; D uncertain. Per germline, CDR1 KGHSH and CDR2 LQKENI. V was trimmed by 2 bases and J by 3 bases, leaving 5 bases between them. This CDR3 contains 13 residues. The CDR3 reads CASSPVNKNIQYF. In DNA form, the CDR3 reads TGTGCCAGCTCACCAGTGAACAAAAACATTCAGTACTTC. Full variable domain (missing parts from reference TRBV18 and TRBJ2-4): NAGVMQNPRHLVRRRGQEARLRCSPMKGHSHVYWYRQLPEEGLKFMVYLQKENIIDESGMPKERFSAEFPKEGPSILRIQQVVRGDSAAYFCASSPVNKNIQYFGAGTRLSVL.

The chain joins TRBV27 to TRBJ2-1; TRBD2 aligns across 8 bases. V lost 6 bases to trimming and J lost 5 bases; unmatched junction nucleotides: 6. Germline CDR1 MNHEY, CDR2 SMNVEV (reference sequence). CDR3 length: 14 residues. CDR3 loop: CASRPTGGNNEQFF. For the CDR3, the DNA is TGTGCCAGCAGACCGACGGGGGGGAACAATGAGCAGTTCTTC.